This T cell receptor (beta chain) comes out of a study of regulatory T cells in long-lasting Graves disease (dated by TCRdb to 2020 to 2023). Study-wide context: Persistent Graves' disease meant more than 5 years of antithyroid drug treatment with TSH receptor autoantibodies that stayed positive. A total of about 33 samples were covered by TCR sequencing, comprising around 13 persistent and around 20 newly diagnosed Graves' disease patients. The study was conducted in China and was registered as a clinical trial. This study used TCR sequencing and RNA sequencing of peripheral blood to compare persistent Graves' disease patients against newly diagnosed Graves' disease patients. Persistent Graves' disease patients in the clinical cohort had taken antithyroid drugs for roughly 10 years on average.

Libraries were built with multiplex PCR. The reads were generated on an Illumina HiSeq 4000. To build TCR beta libraries, CDR3 regions were amplified by Arm-PCR using iRepertoire HTBI primers. Before sequencing, the PCR products underwent gel purification. In the paper's pipeline: Across samples, 62 TRBV and 13 to 15 TRBJ segments were identified and used for gene usage analysis of CDR3 amino acid clonotypes. COPE and FqMerger were used to merge filtered high-quality paired reads into contigs. Contigs were aligned with BLAST to IMGT TRBV, TRBD and TRBJ reference genes, and CDR3 was defined per IMGT. Highly expanded clones were defined as clonotypes with a frequency above 0.1%. Repertoire diversity was measured by Shannon entropy, and V-J evenness by the Gini coefficient. A clonotype was considered public if more than one individual shared it. TCRdb reanalyzed the raw reads on its own, using fastp at Q25 for trimming and MiXCR for clone calling, and kept in-frame beta chains. Here each entry gathers all rows of one CDR3 protein and keeps the most common genes and DNA. TCRdb assigned the V and J calls; the authors' analysis was not used. The sample table holds approximately 690,000 distinct CDR3 sequences, of which approximately 31% were seen once. The ten largest make up 42% of the sample.

Trimming takes 1 base off V and 6 bases off J; junction bases not matched to a gene: 9. The CDR3 runs 17 residues from the cysteine to the phenylalanine. Kept here is only the CDR3 DNA, which spans 51 bases and is read in frame from base 1. The germline V gene supplies CDR1 SGHTA and CDR2 FQGNSA. The sample's time point, from its label and the paper: persistent/refractory GD, antithyroid drugs over 5 years with positive TRAb. RNA was extracted from PBMCs in TRIzol for both TCR sequencing and RNA sequencing. The diagnosis of Graves' disease followed American Thyroid Association guidelines. Patients for the study were recruited at an endocrinology department in Xi'an, China. Each patient gave approximately 10 milliliters of peripheral blood, collected in an EDTA anticoagulant tube. Ficoll Paque Plus density gradient separation was used to isolate PBMCs, and no further T cell sorting was done. An Agilent 2100 Bioanalyzer and agarose gel were used to check RNA quality, and a NanoDrop 2000 was used to measure RNA concentration.

Overall results and qualifications from the work: Lower TCR Shannon entropy and fewer highly expanded clones were observed in persistent Graves' disease patients than in newly diagnosed patients, which suggested clonal expansion. The study examined only peripheral blood because the primary lesion, thyroid tissue, could not be accessed. The small sample size was acknowledged by the authors as a limitation that may reduce accuracy. TRBV28, TRBJ1-2 and TRBJ2-5 were preferentially used in persistent disease, while TRBV20-1 and TRBJ2-1 were favored in newly diagnosed disease. Persistent patients shared more public clonotypes among themselves (around 2,500) than newly diagnosed patients did (roughly 920). Only the TCR beta chain was sequenced and analyzed.

Note on this clonotype: Its antigen target is currently unknown. No base qualities exist here, and no much larger clone lies one base off it.

The specimen comprised peripheral blood mononuclear cells (PBMCs), sampled when the disease was refractory, from a patient treated with antithyroid drugs. This receptor was identified in a female donor with Graves disease. Recombination joined TRBV7-2 with TRBJ1-4; TRBD1 matches 9 bases in the middle. The DNA is as follows: TGTGCCAGCAGCTTAGTCGCGTCGAGGACAGGGGATGAAAAACTGTTTTTT. Its product reads: CASSLVASRTGDEKLFF.